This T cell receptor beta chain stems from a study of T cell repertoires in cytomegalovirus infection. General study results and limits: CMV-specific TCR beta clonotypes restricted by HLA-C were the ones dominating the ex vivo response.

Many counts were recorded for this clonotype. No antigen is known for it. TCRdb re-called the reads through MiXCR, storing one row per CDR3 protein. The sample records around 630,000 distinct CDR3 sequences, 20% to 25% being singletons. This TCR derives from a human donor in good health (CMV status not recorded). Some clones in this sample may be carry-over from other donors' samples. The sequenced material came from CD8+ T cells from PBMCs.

CDR3 sequence (DNA): TGTGCCAGCAGCGAAAACCAGGGTTTCAACACTGAAGCTTTCTTT. The encoded protein is CASSENQGFNTEAFF. This chain uses TRBV7-8 with TRBJ1-1; a possible D gene is TRBD1 (5 bases). The CDR3 is made up of 15 amino acids. Germline CDR1 reads SGHVS; CDR2 reads FQNEAQ. Trimming removed 5 bases at V and 2 bases at J, with 15 bases between.